This TCR beta chain originates from a study of identifying expanded T cells in peripheral blood. No infections or other immune events were documented during collection. Germline-derived CDR1 and CDR2 are SGHAT and FQNNGV. CDR3 length: 13 amino acids. Trimming removed 5 bases at V and 3 bases at J, with 7 bases between. Study-wide results and caveats: Technical replicates showed around 1.2 changed clones; approximately two weeks approximately 16; four weeks 19.

Regarding this clone: Its target is unknown.

Assay: immunoSEQ multiplex PCR; the TCRdb copy retains only in-frame clones and omits some. The repertoire consists of 84,000 or so clones, with around 89% occurring once and the leading ten covering around 2.7%. This chain connects TRBV11-2 to TRBJ2-2, with D uncertain. The sample was blood. The clonotype originates from a person aged 18 to 69 in good health. CDR3 in DNA: TGTGCCAGCAGCCTTGATTACACCGGGGAGCTGTTTTTT. Its translation is CASSLDYTGELFF.